This entry lists 31 T cell receptor beta chains sequenced from one sample in a study of T cells in localized non-small cell lung cancer. Method: immunoSEQ multiplex PCR; TCRdb's copy keeps in-frame clones and lacks some. The table records 100,000 to 150,000 clones, around 92% of them present only once. The sample consisted of peripheral blood, taken before any cancer treatment. Receptors originate from a female donor older than 55 with stage I lung adenocarcinoma.

The genes are TRBV5-1 and TRBJ2-5; 9 bases fit TRBD2. CDR3 size: 16 residues. CDR1 is SGHRS, CDR2 YFSETQ, per germline. Germline trimming cut 0 bases from V and 0 bases from J; bases unmatched to any gene: 3. CDR3 in amino acids: CASSLGLAGNQETQYF. The CDR3 DNA sequence: TGCGCCAGCAGCTTGGGGCTAGCGGGGAACCAAGAGACCCAGTACTTC. Together with reference TRBV5-1 and TRBJ2-5, the CDR3 gives the full variable domain: KAGVTQTPRYLIKTRGQQVTLSCSPISGHRSVSWYQQTPGQGLQFLFEYFSETQRNKGNFPGRFSGRQFSNSRSEMNVSTLELGDSALYLCASSLGLAGNQETQYFGPGTRLLVL.

The J gene is TRBJ2-1, the V gene TRBV10-1; 11 bases fit TRBD2. J lost 9 bases, V lost 1 base, and 8 bases had no gene match. The CDR3 sequence is 16 residues long. From germline, CDR1 is WNHNN and CDR2 SYGVQD (reference sequence). CDR3 loop: CASSEWGSGRVVEQFF. The CDR3 DNA follows: TGCGCCAGCAGTGAGTGGGGTAGCGGGAGGGTTGTTGAGCAGTTCTTC.

This clone was found once. The rearrangement uses TRBV28 and TRBJ2-1; 9 bases match TRBD2. The germline V gene encodes CDR1 MDHEN and CDR2 SYDVKM. Trimming at V came to 4 bases and at J to 9 bases, leaving 13 bases not matched to a gene. The CDR3 extends over 16 amino acids. For the CDR3, the DNA is TGTGCCAGCAGTTCTTTAGCGGGAGTGGGCCATACTGAGCAGTTCTTC. This codes for CASSSLAGVGHTEQFF.

This clone was detected once. The chain is built from TRBV5-4 and TRBJ1-5; 7 bases are shared with TRBD1. The CDR3 is made up of 13 amino acids. In germline, CDR1 is SGHNT, CDR2 YYREEE (reference sequence). V dropped 9 bases and J dropped 8; count of bases not matched to a gene: 11. DNA of the CDR3: TGTGCCAACCATGAACAGGGGAGGGAGCCCCAGCATTTT. This codes for CANHEQGREPQHF.

This chain links TRBV14 with TRBJ2-3; D remains unclear. Between the trimmed V and J ends, which lost 1 base and 13 bases, there was a span of 12 bases. The germline gives CDR1 SGHDN, CDR2 FVKESK. This CDR3 region has 12 residues. CDR3 region: CASSQVWTREYF. CDR3 bases: TGTGCCAGCAGCCAAGTGTGGACCCGTGAGTATTTT. The full variable domain, rest sourced from reference TRBV14 and TRBJ2-3, is EAGVTQFPSHSVIEKGQTVTLRCDPISGHDNLYWYRRVMGKEIKFLLHFVKESKQDESGMPNNRFLAERTGGTYSTLKVQPAELEDSGVYFCASSQVWTREYFGPGTRLTVL.

The gene calls are TRBV28 and TRBJ2-7; the match to TRBD2 covers 8 bases. CDR3 size: 14 residues. CDR1 and CDR2 from the germline V gene are MDHEN and SYDVKM. The ends lost 7 bases at V and 0 bases at J; junction bases unmatched: 5. The CDR3 bases are TGTGCCAGCACCCCGGGGGGGTCCTCCTACGAGCAGTACTTC. It yields the protein CASTPGGSSYEQYF.

The chain is built from TRBV5-1 and TRBJ1-4; no definite D call. Trimming stripped 2 bases from V and 0 bases from J, with 5 bases between. The germline CDR1 and CDR2 sequences are SGHRS and YFSETQ. The CDR3 has 14 amino acids. The DNA of the CDR3 is TGCGCCAGCAGCTTCGAGTCAACTAATGAAAAACTGTTTTTT. Amino acid sequence: CASSFESTNEKLFF.

The genes are TRBV28 and TRBJ1-3; D not certain. There are 15 residues in the CDR3. Germline CDR1 is MDHEN and CDR2 is SYDVKM. V was pared by 6 bases and J by 0 bases, with 12 bases between. CDR3 loop: CASSLVGPSGNTIYF. CDR3 nucleotide sequence: TGTGCCAGCAGCCTCGTAGGACCCTCTGGAAACACCATATATTTT. Variable domain in full (rest from reference TRBV28 and TRBJ1-3): DVKVTQSSRYLVKRTGEKVFLECVQDMDHENMFWYRQDPGLGLRLIYFSYDVKMKEKGDIPEGYSVSREKKERFSLILESASTNQTSMYLCASSLVGPSGNTIYFGEGSWLTVV.

This clone was detected a few times. V and J are TRBV2 and TRBJ1-5; D perhaps matches TRBD1 (6 bases). V lost 7 bases and J lost 4, with 8 bases in between. There are 12 residues in the CDR3. CDR1 and CDR2 from the germline V gene are SNHLY and FYNNEI. The CDR3 DNA reads TGTGCCAGCACGAGGGGGAATCAGCCCCAGCATTTT. This sequence encodes CASTRGNQPQHF.

This rearrangement joins TRBV1 to TRBJ2-3. TRBV1 is reported as a pseudogene. The CDR3 has 13 residues. This chain's CDR3 is CTSSLSRTGTQYF. In DNA form, the CDR3 reads TGCACCAGCAGCCTATCCAGGACGGGTACGCAGTATTTT.

The rearrangement links TRBV19 to TRBJ2-5, with 9 bases identical to TRBD2. The CDR3 is 17 residues long. Looked up from germline, CDR1 is LNHDA and CDR2 is SQIVND (reference sequence). The J segment lost 4 bases and the V segment lost 3 bases, leaving 12 bases of the junction unmatched. The CDR3: CASSMVRLAGSLETQYF. The CDR3 DNA reads TGTGCCAGTAGTATGGTTCGCCTAGCGGGAAGTTTAGAGACCCAGTACTTC.

The chain joins TRBV28 to TRBJ1-2, with 7 bases that match TRBD1. V shed 3 bases and J 0 bases; nucleotides not matched to a gene: 1. Germline CDR1 MDHEN, CDR2 SYDVKM. CDR3 size: 14 residues. The CDR3 DNA is TGTGCCAGCAGTTTTGGGACAGCTAACTATGGCTACACCTTC. This codes for CASSFGTANYGYTF.

The rearrangement uses TRBV2 and TRBJ1-5, with TRBD1 matching over 8 bases. The CDR3 sequence is 15 residues long. Per germline, CDR1 SNHLY and CDR2 FYNNEI. The V and J ends lost 6 bases and 5 bases, in that order; junction bases with no gene match: 9. The CDR3 region is CASSDDRGWDQPQHF. The CDR3 nucleotides are TGTGCCAGCAGCGATGACAGGGGATGGGATCAGCCCCAGCATTTT.

This chain links TRBV7-2 with TRBJ2-7, with 9 bases that match TRBD1. Germline V gene sequence: CDR1 SGHTA, CDR2 FQGNSA. The V segment lost 3 bases and the J segment 6 bases; nucleotides outside the gene matches: 6. The CDR3 has 14 residues. The CDR3 spells CASSLRDRDSEQYF. CDR3 nucleotides: TGTGCCAGCAGCTTGCGGGACAGGGACTCCGAGCAGTACTTC.

This sequence joins TRBV5-8 and TRBJ1-1; possible D gene TRBD1, 6 bases. V gave up 4 bases and J gave up 1 base, with 14 bases separating them. The CDR3 runs 15 residues. CDR1 is SGHTS, CDR2 YDEGEE, per germline. CDR3 sequence (DNA): TGTGCCAGCAGCCCAAGGGGACAAGAGAACACTGAAGCTTTCTTT. Translation: CASSPRGQENTEAFF.

The chain recombines TRBV14 with TRBJ1-1; 8 nucleotides agree with TRBD1. The CDR3 has 15 amino acids. From germline, CDR1 is SGHDN and CDR2 FVKESK. V gave up 3 bases and J gave up 1 base; unmatched junction bases: 4. CDR3 in amino acids: CASSQRDRKNTEAFF. The CDR3 bases are TGTGCCAGCAGCCAGAGGGACAGGAAGAACACTGAAGCTTTCTTT.

The chain carries TRBV19 and TRBJ2-5, with D possibly called TRBD1 or TRBD2 (5 bases each). Looked up from germline, CDR1 is LNHDA and CDR2 is SQIVND (reference sequence). The CDR3 covers 15 residues. V lost 3 bases to trimming and J lost 5 bases, with 16 bases between them. This CDR3 reads CASSMARDPRETQYF. CDR3 DNA: TGTGCCAGTAGTATGGCCCGGGACCCGCGGGAGACCCAGTACTTC.

The chain couples TRBV5-3 to TRBJ1-2; D remains unclear. TRBV5-3 qualifies as an ORF whose function is uncertain. This CDR3 contains 19 residues. V shed 2 bases and J shed 0 bases, with 23 bases lying between them. In DNA form, the CDR3 reads TGTGCCAGAAGCTTCCCCGCGGCAGGAGTTCATATAGCTAACTATGGCTACACCTTC. It translates to CARSFPAAGVHIANYGYTF.

This chain connects TRBV6-5 to TRBJ1-3; no clear D gene. The V and J ends lost 3 bases and 3 bases respectively, with 3 bases between them. Per the germline V gene, CDR1 is MNHEY and CDR2 is SVGAGI. This CDR3 is 12 amino acids long. CDR3 residues: CASSYDGNTIYF. In DNA, the CDR3 is TGTGCCAGCAGTTATGATGGAAACACCATATATTTT.

The genes are TRBV10-3 and TRBJ2-4, with D perhaps TRBD2 (6 bases). Deletions cut 8 bases from V and 8 bases from J, with 16 bases between. Germline-derived CDR1 and CDR2 are ENHRY and SYGVKD. CDR3 length: 13 amino acids. CDR3 in DNA: TGTGCCATCGGGCGGGATTTTCAGGACATTCAGTACTTC. The encoded protein is CAIGRDFQDIQYF.

In this sample, this clone turned up once. This chain joins TRBV4-1 and TRBJ2-5, with D possibly TRBD2 on 6 matching bases. This CDR3 has 15 residues. CDR1 is MGHRA and CDR2 is YSYEKL in the germline V gene. V shed 1 base and J shed 7 bases, with 16 bases lying between them. The CDR3 is CASSQGEEGVGTQYF. The CDR3 DNA follows: TGCGCCAGCAGCCAAGGGGAGGAAGGCGTGGGGACCCAGTACTTC.

The rearrangement links TRBV14 to TRBJ2-2, with a possible D match to TRBD1 (5 bases). The CDR3 spans 15 residues. The V end lost 4 bases, the J end lost 1 base, and 10 bases lay between the germline ends. CDR1 is SGHDN, CDR2 FVKESK, per germline. The CDR3 here is CASSPGHLNTGELFF. Written as DNA, the CDR3 is TGTGCCAGCAGCCCCGGACACTTGAACACCGGGGAGCTGTTTTTT.

The chain combines TRBV7-3 with TRBJ1-1; no clear D. Germline V lookup: CDR1 SGHTA, CDR2 FQGTGA. V lost 1 base to trimming and J lost 3 bases, with 9 bases between them. The CDR3 is 14 residues long. CDR3 in DNA: TGTGCCAGCAGCTTAAGGGCGGGTGACACTGAAGCTTTCTTT. It encodes CASSLRAGDTEAFF.

The chain combines TRBV10-1 with TRBJ1-1; no definite D call. The V gene's germline CDR1 is WNHNN and CDR2 SYGVQD (reference sequence). The V end lost 0 bases, the J end lost 2 bases, and 1 base lay between the germline ends. This CDR3 region has 12 residues. This CDR3 is CASSESNTEAFF. The CDR3 DNA is TGCGCCAGCAGTGAGTCCAACACTGAAGCTTTCTTT.

V usage is TRBV5-4 and J usage is TRBJ1-1; D is unresolved. The CDR3 spans 14 residues. The germline V gene has CDR1 SGHNT and CDR2 YYREEE (reference sequence). The V end was cut by 1 base, the J end by 3 bases, with 10 bases between. The CDR3 nucleotides are TGTGCCAGCAGCTTGTTGGGTTTTGACACTGAAGCTTTCTTT. This sequence encodes CASSLLGFDTEAFF.

V usage is TRBV27 and J usage is TRBJ1-2, with D unclear. Germline CDR1 is MNHEY and CDR2 is SMNVEV (reference sequence). There are 14 residues in the CDR3. V gave up 6 bases and J gave up 3 bases, with 14 bases separating them. CDR3 nucleotide sequence: TGTGCCAGCAGGTACACCAGCCGGGACTATGGCTACACCTTC. This translates into CASRYTSRDYGYTF.

This chain connects TRBV6-1 to TRBJ2-5; D tentatively reads TRBD1 or TRBD2 (5 bases each). V was clipped by 7 bases and J by 6 bases, with 18 bases between them. Germline-derived CDR1 and CDR2 are MNHNS and SASEGT. The CDR3 sequence is 14 residues long. The CDR3 nucleotides read TGTGCCAGCATACGGGACCCCTCGTCCCAGACCCAGTACTTC. Protein: CASIRDPSSQTQYF.

The chain is built from TRBV5-6 and TRBJ2-1; D gene ambiguous. CDR1 SGHDT and CDR2 YYEEEE come from the germline V gene. V was cut by 4 bases and J by 0 bases, with 8 bases left in between. The CDR3 is 14 amino acids. The DNA of the CDR3 is TGTGCCAGCAGCGAGGTAGGCTCCTACAATGAGCAGTTCTTC. It encodes CASSEVGSYNEQFF.

V and J are TRBV9 and TRBJ2-4, with D uncertain. The CDR3 consists of 16 residues. CDR1 is SGDLS and CDR2 is YYNGEE in the germline V gene. The V and J ends lost 4 bases and 0 bases respectively, with 14 bases between them. CDR3 loop: CASSPQEGSAKNIQYF. The CDR3, as DNA: TGTGCCAGCAGCCCCCAGGAAGGATCAGCCAAAAACATTCAGTACTTC. Variable domain in full (rest from reference TRBV9 and TRBJ2-4): DSGVTQTPKHLITATGQRVTLRCSPRSGDLSVYWYQQSLDQGLQFLIQYYNGEERAKGNILERFSAQQFPDLHSELNLSSLELGDSALYFCASSPQEGSAKNIQYFGAGTRLSVL.

This clone occurred once. The chain combines TRBV7-3 with TRBJ2-7; D unresolved. V lost 5 bases, J lost 6 bases, and 20 bases lay in between. The CDR3 sequence is 15 residues long. The germline gives CDR1 SGHTA, CDR2 FQGTGA. The CDR3 sequence is CASSPLPGPWSEQYF. CDR3 DNA: TGTGCCAGCAGCCCTCTACCAGGACCGTGGAGCGAGCAGTACTTC.

The chain is built from TRBV18 and TRBJ2-7, with D perhaps matching TRBD2 (7 bases). The CDR3 sequence is 16 residues long. V lost 3 bases to trimming and J lost 5 bases, with 20 bases between them. Germline-derived CDR1 and CDR2 are KGHSH and LQKENI. The CDR3 spells CASSPLGAGVPHEQYF. The DNA of the CDR3 is TGTGCCAGCTCACCTCTGGGGGCGGGAGTCCCCCACGAGCAGTACTTC.